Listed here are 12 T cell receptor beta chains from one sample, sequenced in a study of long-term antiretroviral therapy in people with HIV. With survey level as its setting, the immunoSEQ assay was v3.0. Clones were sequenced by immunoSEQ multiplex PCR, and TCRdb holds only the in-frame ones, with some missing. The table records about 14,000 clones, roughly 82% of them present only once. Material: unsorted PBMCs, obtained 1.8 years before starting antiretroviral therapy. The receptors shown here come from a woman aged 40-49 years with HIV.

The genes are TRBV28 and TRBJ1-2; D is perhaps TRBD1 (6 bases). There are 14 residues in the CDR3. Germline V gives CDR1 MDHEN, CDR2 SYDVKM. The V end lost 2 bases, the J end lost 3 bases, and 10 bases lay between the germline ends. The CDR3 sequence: CASSLRQVYYGYTF. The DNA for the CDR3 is TGTGCCAGCAGTTTAAGACAGGTTTACTATGGCTACACCTTC.

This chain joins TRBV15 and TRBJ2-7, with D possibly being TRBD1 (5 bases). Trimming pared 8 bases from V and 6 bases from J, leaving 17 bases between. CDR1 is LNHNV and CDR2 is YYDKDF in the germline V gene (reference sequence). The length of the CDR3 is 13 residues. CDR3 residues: CATDNSGYGEQYF. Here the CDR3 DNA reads TGTGCCACCGATAATTCAGGGTACGGCGAGCAGTACTTC.

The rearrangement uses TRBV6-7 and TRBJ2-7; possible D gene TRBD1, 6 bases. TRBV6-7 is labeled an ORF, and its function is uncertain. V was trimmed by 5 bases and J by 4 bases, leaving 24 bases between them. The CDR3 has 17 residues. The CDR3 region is CASSRDRLFTLLYEQYF. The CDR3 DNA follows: TGTGCCAGCAGTCGCGACAGGCTCTTCACCTTGTTGTACGAGCAGTACTTC.

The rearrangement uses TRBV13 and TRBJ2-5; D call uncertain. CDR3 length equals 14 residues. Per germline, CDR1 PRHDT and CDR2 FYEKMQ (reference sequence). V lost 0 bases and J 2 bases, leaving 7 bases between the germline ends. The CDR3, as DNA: TGTGCCAGCAGCTTAGGTTTGCGGCAAGAGACCCAGTACTTC. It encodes CASSLGLRQETQYF.

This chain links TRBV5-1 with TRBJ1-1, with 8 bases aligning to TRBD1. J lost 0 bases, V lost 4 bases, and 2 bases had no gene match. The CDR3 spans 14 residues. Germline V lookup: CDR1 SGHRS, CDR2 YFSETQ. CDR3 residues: CASSTGGMNTEAFF. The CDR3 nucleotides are TGCGCCAGCAGCACAGGGGGGATGAACACTGAAGCTTTCTTT. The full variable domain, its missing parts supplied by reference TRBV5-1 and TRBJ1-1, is KAGVTQTPRYLIKTRGQQVTLSCSPISGHRSVSWYQQTPGQGLQFLFEYFSETQRNKGNFPGRFSGRQFSNSRSEMNVSTLELGDSALYLCASSTGGMNTEAFFGQGTRLTVV.

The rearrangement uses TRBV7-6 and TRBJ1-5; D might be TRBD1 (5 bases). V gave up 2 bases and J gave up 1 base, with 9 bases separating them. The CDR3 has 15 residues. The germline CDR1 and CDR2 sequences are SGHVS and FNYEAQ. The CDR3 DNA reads TGTGCCAGCAGCTTAAACGGGGGAAGCAATCAGCCCCAGCATTTT. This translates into CASSLNGGSNQPQHF.

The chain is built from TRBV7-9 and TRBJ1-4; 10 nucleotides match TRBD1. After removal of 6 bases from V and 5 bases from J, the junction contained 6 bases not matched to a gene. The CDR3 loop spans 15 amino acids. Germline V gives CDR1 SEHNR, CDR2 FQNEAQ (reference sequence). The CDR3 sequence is CASRSDRGTNEKLFF. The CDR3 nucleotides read TGTGCCAGCAGATCGGACAGGGGGACGAATGAAAAACTGTTTTTT.

CDR3 protein: CASRDPEQFF. The CDR3 DNA sequence: TGTGCCAGCAGGGACCCTGAGCAGTTCTTC. The chain is built from TRBV6-1 and TRBJ2-1; D is undetermined. V gave up 6 bases and J gave up 9 bases, with 6 bases separating them. The CDR3 length is 10 residues. In germline, CDR1 is MNHNS, CDR2 SASEGT.

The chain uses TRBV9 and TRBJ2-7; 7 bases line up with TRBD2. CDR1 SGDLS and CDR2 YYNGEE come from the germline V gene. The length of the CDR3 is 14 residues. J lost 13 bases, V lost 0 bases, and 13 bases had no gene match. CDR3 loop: CASSVEQIGGTIYF. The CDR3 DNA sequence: TGTGCCAGCAGCGTAGAACAGATTGGGGGGACTATCTACTTC.

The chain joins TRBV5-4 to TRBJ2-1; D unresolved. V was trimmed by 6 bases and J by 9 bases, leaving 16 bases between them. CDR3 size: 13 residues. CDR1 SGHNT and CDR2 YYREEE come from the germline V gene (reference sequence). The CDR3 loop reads CASNLPPFSEQFF. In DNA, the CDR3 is TGTGCCAGCAACCTACCCCCATTTAGTGAGCAGTTCTTC.

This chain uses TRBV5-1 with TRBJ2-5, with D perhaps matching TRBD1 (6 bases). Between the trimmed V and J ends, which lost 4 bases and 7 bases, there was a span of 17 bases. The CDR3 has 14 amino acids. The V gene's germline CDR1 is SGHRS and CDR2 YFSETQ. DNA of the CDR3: TGCGCCAGCAGCCATGACAGGACGCGGCCGACCCAGTACTTC. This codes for CASSHDRTRPTQYF.

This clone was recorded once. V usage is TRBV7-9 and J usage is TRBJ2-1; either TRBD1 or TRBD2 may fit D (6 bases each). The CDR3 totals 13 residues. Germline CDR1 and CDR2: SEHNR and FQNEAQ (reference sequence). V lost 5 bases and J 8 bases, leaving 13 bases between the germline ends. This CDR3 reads CASSRGALDEQFF. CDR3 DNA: TGTGCCAGCAGCAGGGGGGCGTTGGATGAGCAGTTCTTC.